A selection of T cell receptor beta chains follows, all from one sample in a study of T cell changes during pregnancy in multiple sclerosis. Some clones are missing from TCRdb's copy, which holds only in-frame ones; the method was immunoSEQ multiplex PCR. The table records around 80,000 clones, roughly 94% of them present only once. The source material was peripheral blood, sampled before pregnancy. The receptor source for this set is a female donor with multiple sclerosis, enrolled in a pregnancy study. CDR3s include the opening cysteine and the closing phenylalanine or tryptophan. The D gene is left open where the match is weak. For some rows the clone size is stated as once, few or many, or as a class when expanded; others skip it.

D	J	size	V	DNA	CDR3
NA	TRBJ1-5	NA	TRBV19	TGTGCCAGTAGTCGGGAAAGCAATCAGCCCCAGCATTTT	CASSRESNQPQHF
TRBD2	TRBJ2-3	NA	TRBV29-1	TGCAGCGTTCAGCGGGGCCCTGGGGATACGCAGTATTTT	CSVQRGPGDTQYF
NA	TRBJ2-1	NA	TRBV7-2	TGTGCCAGCAGCTTAGCGCTAGGAAACAATGAGCAGTTCTTC	CASSLALGNNEQFF
TRBD2	TRBJ2-3	NA	TRBV7-2	TGTGCCAGCAGCTTAGGGCAGCGGGAAACAGATACGCAGTATTTT	CASSLGQRETDTQYF
TRBD1	TRBJ2-5	once	TRBV6-6	TGTGCCAGCAGTCGCTCACAGGGGTACCAAGAGACCCAGTACTTC	CASSRSQGYQETQYF
NA	TRBJ2-1	NA	TRBV19	TGTGCCAGTAGTAAGCGGGCCTCCTACAATGAGCAGTTCTTC	CASSKRASYNEQFF
NA	TRBJ2-5	NA	TRBV29-1	TGCAGCGCCATTAAACAGGGAGAGACCCAGTACTTC	CSAIKQGETQYF
NA	TRBJ2-1	once	TRBV5-6	TGTGCCAGCAGCTTGGAACTAGGAGTCTACAATGAGCAGTTCTTC	CASSLELGVYNEQFF
NA	TRBJ1-4	NA	TRBV6-5	TGTGCCAGCAGTTACAGACAGGCTAGTCATGAAAAACTGTTTTTT	CASSYRQASHEKLFF
TRBD2	TRBJ2-5	NA	TRBV6-1	TGTGCCAGCAGTGGAGCGGGAGGGAGGGAGACCCAGTACTTC	CASSGAGGRETQYF
NA	TRBJ1-2	few	TRBV10-1	TGCGCCAGCAGTGGGACAGACGAGGATGGCTACACCTTC	CASSGTDEDGYTF
NA	TRBJ2-7	NA	TRBV6-1	TGTGCCAGCAGTGAACAGGTTCTTTACGAGCAGTACTTC	CASSEQVLYEQYF
TRBD2	TRBJ2-3	NA	TRBV7-9	TGTGCCAGCTTTACCGGACTAGCGGGAGGCTTCAACCCAGATACGCAGTATTTT	CASFTGLAGGFNPDTQYF
TRBD1	TRBJ1-4	NA	TRBV4-2	TGTGCCAGCAGCCCCAACCAGGGGGCTGGAGAAAAACTGTTTTTT	CASSPNQGAGEKLFF
NA	TRBJ1-2	NA	TRBV5-4	TGTGCCAGCAGCCCCGGACTGGTCTATGGCTACACCTTC	CASSPGLVYGYTF
NA	TRBJ2-3	NA	TRBV5-4	TGTGCCAGCAGCCCGAGATCGGGGGGCACAGATACGCAGTATTTT	CASSPRSGGTDTQYF